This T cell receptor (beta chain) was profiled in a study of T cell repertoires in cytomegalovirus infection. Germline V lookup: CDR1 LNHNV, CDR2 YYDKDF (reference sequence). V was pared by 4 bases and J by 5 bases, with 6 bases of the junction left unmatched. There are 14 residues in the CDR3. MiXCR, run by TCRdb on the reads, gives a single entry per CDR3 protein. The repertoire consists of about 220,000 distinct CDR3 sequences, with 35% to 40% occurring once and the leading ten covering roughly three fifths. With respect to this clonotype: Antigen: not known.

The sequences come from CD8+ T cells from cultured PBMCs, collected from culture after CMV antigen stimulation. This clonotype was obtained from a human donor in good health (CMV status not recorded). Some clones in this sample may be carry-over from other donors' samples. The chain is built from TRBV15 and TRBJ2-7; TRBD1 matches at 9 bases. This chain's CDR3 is CATSNRGQGNEQYF. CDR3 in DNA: TGTGCCACCAGCAACCGAGGACAGGGGAACGAGCAGTACTTC.